This T cell receptor (beta chain) originates from a study of control samples from healthy donors and cancer patients. The germline CDR1 and CDR2 sequences are LNHNV and YYDKDF (reference sequence). V lost 1 base, J lost 5 bases, and 8 bases stayed unmatched. This CDR3 has 16 amino acids. TCRdb's copy holds only in-frame clones and misses some; the assay was immunoSEQ multiplex PCR. The table has 150,000 or so clones, 90% to 95% seen once. The rearrangement joins TRBV15 to TRBJ2-1; 7 bases fit TRBD2. Input material: blood. This clonotype was obtained from a man aged 40-49 years in good health. CDR3 protein: CATSRVKGGLDNEQFF. The CDR3 region has the DNA TGTGCCACCAGCAGAGTTAAGGGAGGGTTGGACAATGAGCAGTTCTTC.